This T cell receptor (beta chain) appears in the sequencing data of a study of T cell responses to AZD1222 COVID-19 vaccine. Findings and limits, study-wide: Vaccine-related CD4 TCRs covered spike, predominating at 160-218 and 743-854. In all cases, repertoires were sampled only after the peak T cell response. Baseline testing showed seropositivity in only a handful of AZD1222 recipients. The donor group comprised mostly white British people and more females; the analysis possibly underestimated clonal diversity.

CDR1 and CDR2 from the germline V gene are SGHRS and YFSETQ. There are 15 residues in the CDR3. Unmatched junction bases numbered 2, after V lost 0 bases and J lost 3 bases. On this clone itself: The target antigen is unknown.

TCRdb keeps only in-frame clones here, not all; method: immunoSEQ multiplex PCR. The sample holds about 150,000 clones, about 87% seen once. The sequencing used peripheral blood, collected on day 0 of AZD1222 vaccination. The chain has TRBV5-1 and TRBJ2-2; 7 bases map to TRBD1. The receptor was isolated from an adult in good health. CDR3 region: CASSLETGYTGELFF. The CDR3 DNA is TGCGCCAGCAGCTTGGAGACAGGGTACACCGGGGAGCTGTTTTTT.